This is a list of T cell receptor beta chains from one sample in a study of cytomegalovirus exposure and HLA in healthy donors. Clones were read by immunoSEQ multiplex PCR, and TCRdb kept only the in-frame ones, dropping some. The data show about 120,000 clones, with approximately 80% seen just once and less than 3.5% held by the top ten. Input material: PBMCs. All receptors come from a female donor in good health and CMV-seronegative. The conserved cysteine and the conserved F or W are not part of the CDR3 here. A D gene is named only where the DNA matches it firmly.

v_gene	d_gene	j_gene	CDR3aa
TRBV18	.	TRBJ2-3	ASSLMPTADLTDTQY
TRBV4-1	.	TRBJ2-1	ASSQSLANEQF
TRBV6-5	TRBD1	TRBJ1-4	ASRHGDRENEKLF
TRBV4-2	.	TRBJ1-5	ASSQVTDEWLGDQPQH
TRBV7-2	.	TRBJ1-1	ASRARSDNTEAF
TRBV28	.	TRBJ1-2	ASSLAIYGYT
TRBV27	TRBD1	TRBJ1-4	ASRLLGPGQGMVATNEKLF
TRBV2	TRBD1	TRBJ1-2	ASLRTGMPNYGYT
TRBV30	TRBD1	TRBJ1-2	ARDQGAHGYT
TRBV7-2	TRBD1	TRBJ2-7	ASSLGGRGTGGLYYEQY
TRBV10-3	.	TRBJ1-3	ATTGGQKGNTIY
TRBV10-3	.	TRBJ1-5	AISVPNPPRTRHSNQPQH
TRBV6-4	TRBD2	TRBJ2-3	ASSESSGSTDTQY
TRBV11-1	TRBD1	TRBJ2-7	ASSQLRDRATYEQY
TRBV27	.	TRBJ1-2	ASSLVGDINYGYT
TRBV29-1	TRBD2	TRBJ2-3	SVEDRLALSTDTQY
TRBV7-9	TRBD1	TRBJ2-1	ASSSRPGTGVDNEQF
TRBV30	TRBD2	TRBJ2-7	AWLTSGGSEQY
TRBV7-2	TRBD1	TRBJ1-4	ASSPKQGANEKLF
TRBV6-1	.	TRBJ2-5	ASSGRDQETQY
TRBV27	TRBD2	TRBJ2-3	ASSFSLAGDPSTDTQY
TRBV7-9	.	TRBJ2-1	ASSSNSGPGYEQF
TRBV6-5	.	TRBJ1-1	ASSPRGQNTEAF
TRBV7-9	TRBD1	.	ASSQTGGYEQY
TRBV14	.	TRBJ1-6	ASSFLSGDSPLH
TRBV19	.	TRBJ2-1	ASSYGLEQF
TRBV9	.	TRBJ2-5	ASSGRPKQETQY
TRBV7-7	TRBD2	TRBJ2-5	ASSLAVGGAQY
TRBV5-1	.	TRBJ2-5	ASSPRVQETQY
TRBV10-3	TRBD1	TRBJ1-3	AISNPGQGENTIY
TRBV7-9	TRBD1	TRBJ2-1	ASSSGTGVRAEQF
TRBV5-6	TRBD2	TRBJ2-7	ASSLGLAGGREQY
TRBV10-2	.	TRBJ2-5	ASKARDEETQY
TRBV19	TRBD1	TRBJ1-1	ASSNRQGGYPEAF
TRBV7-2	TRBD1	TRBJ2-2	ASSPETGLAGELF
TRBV7-8	TRBD1	TRBJ1-4	ASSLGQGGTNEKLF
TRBV2	.	TRBJ2-7	ASSEVAFYEQY
TRBV19	TRBD1	TRBJ1-1	ASSKGQGKMNTEAF
TRBV5-4	TRBD1	TRBJ1-1	ASRRTGNTEAF
TRBV5-1	.	TRBJ2-1	ASSLVSGIYNEQF
TRBV7-9	TRBD2	TRBJ2-2	ASTIAGAGELF
TRBV11-2	.	TRBJ1-1	ASSPLGAEAF
TRBV10-3	.	TRBJ1-5	AIKAGENQPQH
TRBV7-9	TRBD1	TRBJ2-5	ASSPQDRGGETQY
TRBV19	.	TRBJ1-1	ASSIATGPAF
TRBV6-1	.	TRBJ2-3	ASTPDGGPFGAQY
TRBV2	TRBD1	TRBJ1-2	ASSEPGQGIAYGYT
TRBV27	.	TRBJ1-2	ASSSRGVYGYT
TRBV30	TRBD1	TRBJ1-6	ACKDRVNSPLH
TRBV5-1	.	TRBJ1-1	ASSFGHGNTEAF
TRBV11-1	.	TRBJ2-3	ASSSVGDTQY